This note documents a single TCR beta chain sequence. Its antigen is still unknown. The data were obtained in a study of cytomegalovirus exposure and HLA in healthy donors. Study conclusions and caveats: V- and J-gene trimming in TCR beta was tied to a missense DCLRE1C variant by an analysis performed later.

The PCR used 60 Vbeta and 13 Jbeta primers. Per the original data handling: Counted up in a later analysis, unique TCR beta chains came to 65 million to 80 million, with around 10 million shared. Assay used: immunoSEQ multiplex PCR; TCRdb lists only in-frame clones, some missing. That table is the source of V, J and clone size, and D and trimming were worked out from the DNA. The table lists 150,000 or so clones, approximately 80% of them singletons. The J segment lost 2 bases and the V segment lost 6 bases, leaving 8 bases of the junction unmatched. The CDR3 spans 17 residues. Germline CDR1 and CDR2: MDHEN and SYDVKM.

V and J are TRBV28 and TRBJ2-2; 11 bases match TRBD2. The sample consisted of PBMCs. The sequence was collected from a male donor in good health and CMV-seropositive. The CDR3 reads CASSVLAGGINTGELFF. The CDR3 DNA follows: TGTGCCAGCAGCGTCCTAGCGGGAGGAATAAACACCGGGGAGCTGTTTTTT.